The source of this T cell receptor (beta chain) is a study of T-cell reconstitution after alpha-beta-depleted transplantation in children. The TCRbeta library incorporated unique molecular identifiers. Via MiXCR, TCRdb re-called the PCR reads, giving one row per CDR3 protein. The profile covers around 500,000 distinct CDR3 sequences, with around 12% appearing a single time and about 5.6% taken by the ten largest. The CDR3 covers 15 residues. V was trimmed by 3 bases and J by 0 bases, leaving 14 bases between them. Germline values: CDR1 DFQATT, CDR2 SNEGSKA (reference sequence). The J gene is TRBJ2-5, the V gene TRBV20-1, with no clear D. This TCR came from a human donor who donated a stem cell graft to a child with combined immunodeficiency. The sample was PBMCs from the stem cell graft donor, taken from the stem cell graft. This CDR3 is CSASHTRRYQETQYF. DNA of the CDR3: TGCAGTGCTAGCCATACCCGCAGATACCAAGAGACCCAGTACTTC.